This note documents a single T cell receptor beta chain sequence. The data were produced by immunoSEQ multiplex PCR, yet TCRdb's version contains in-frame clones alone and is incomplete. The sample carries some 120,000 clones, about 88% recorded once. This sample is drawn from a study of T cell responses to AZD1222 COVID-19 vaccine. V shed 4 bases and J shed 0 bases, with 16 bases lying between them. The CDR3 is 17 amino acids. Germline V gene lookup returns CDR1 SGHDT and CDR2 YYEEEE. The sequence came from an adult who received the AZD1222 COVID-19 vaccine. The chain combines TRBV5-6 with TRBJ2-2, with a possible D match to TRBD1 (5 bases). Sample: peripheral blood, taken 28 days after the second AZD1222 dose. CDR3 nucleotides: TGTGCCAGCAGCCCCCTGGTGACAGCTGCGAACACCGGGGAGCTGTTTTTT. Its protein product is CASSPLVTAANTGELFF.